The sequence of this T cell receptor (beta chain) was determined in a study of T-cell reconstitution after alpha-beta-depleted transplantation in children. Unique molecular identifiers were incorporated during preparation of the TCRbeta library. TCRdb re-called the PCR reads with MiXCR, one entry per CDR3 protein. The sample shows about 240,000 distinct CDR3 sequences, roughly 26% of them seen only once. CDR3 size: 15 residues. Germline V gene sequence: CDR1 DFQATT, CDR2 SNEGSKA (reference sequence). The trim removed 0 bases at V and 4 bases at J, leaving 4 bases unmatched. This clonotype was detected ten times or more. What it binds is unknown. Whole-study findings and limits: From newly produced T cells came most of the T-cell counts and diversity one year after transplant. Several hundred rapidly expanded clones from non-depleted graft cells reportedly supplied alpha-beta T cells about two months post-transplant. The study traced high day-60 TCRbeta diversity in some patients to surviving recipient T cells and thymic progenitors.

This TCR came from a girl aged 2-15 years with Fanconi anemia, due to receive a stem cell transplant. Sequenced here: PBMCs, sampled before TCRalphabeta/CD19-depleted stem cell transplant. This rearrangement joins TRBV20-1 to TRBJ2-5, with TRBD1 identical over 11 bases. Here the CDR3 reads CSARDGTGGPETQYF. The CDR3 DNA follows: TGCAGTGCTAGAGATGGGACAGGGGGACCAGAGACCCAGTACTTC.